What follows describes a single TCR beta chain. CDR1 and CDR2 (germline): MNHNY, SVGAGI (reference sequence). Trimming cost V 3 bases and J 4 bases; bases outside gene matches: 5. The CDR3 has 15 residues. This entry is derived from a study of blood T cell repertoires in COVID-19. Overall study context: Spain, Italy and the United States supplied samples that represented acute and convalescent COVID-19. PBMCs, B-cell-depleted T cells, or T cells were the source of the cDNA or gDNA that made up the material.

Authors' processing steps: Researchers report that nucleated cell counts were estimated from reference gene primer amplification. Measured with immunoSEQ multiplex PCR; TCRdb has only the in-frame clones, and not every one. D and trimming come from the DNA, and the V and J calls and clone size come from that table. Found here are about 200,000 clones, 65% to 90% of them singletons; the top ten hold around 5.2%. Participant-reported clinical history was the basis for cohort assignment. The source of this sequence is an older woman with acute COVID-19. The specimen sequenced was PBMCs or T cells enriched from blood (not recorded which). The genes are TRBV6-6 and TRBJ2-3, with 9 positions matching TRBD2. CDR3 protein: CASSYQRGASDTQYF. The CDR3 DNA is TGTGCCAGCAGTTATCAGCGGGGGGCATCAGATACGCAGTATTTT.